This T cell receptor (beta chain) was sequenced in a study of CD8 T cells in ankylosing spondylitis. Study-level results: Some motif variants had been reported before (in reactive arthritis synovial fluid and blood).

CDR1 is SGHTA and CDR2 is FQGTGA in the germline V gene. The CDR3 is 13 amino acids. The ends were cut back, 5 bases at V and 5 bases at J, with 11 bases in the middle. As to this clonotype: Antigen specificity is unknown.

Generation of TCR beta libraries employed quantitative 5'-RACE incorporating molecular barcodes. TCRdb re-called the 5' RACE reads with MiXCR, one entry per CDR3 protein. This table holds 150,000 or so distinct CDR3 sequences, under 35% found once. J is TRBJ2-3 and V is TRBV7-3; D may be TRBD1 (5 bases). The sequenced sample was synovial fluid, either unsorted or a sorted T cell fraction (not recorded which). This receptor was taken from a male donor with ankylosing spondylitis. The CDR3 DNA reads as TGTGCCAGCAGCGCCACAGGCGGAGATACGCAGTATTTT. Translation gives CASSATGGDTQYF. The full variable domain, in which reference TRBV7-3 and TRBJ2-3 provide the parts outside the CDR3, is GAGVSQTPSNKVTEKGKYVELRCDPISGHTALYWYRQSLGQGPEFLIYFQGTGAADDSGLPNDRFFAVRPEGSVSTLKIQRTERGDSAVYLCASSATGGDTQYFGPGTRLTVL.